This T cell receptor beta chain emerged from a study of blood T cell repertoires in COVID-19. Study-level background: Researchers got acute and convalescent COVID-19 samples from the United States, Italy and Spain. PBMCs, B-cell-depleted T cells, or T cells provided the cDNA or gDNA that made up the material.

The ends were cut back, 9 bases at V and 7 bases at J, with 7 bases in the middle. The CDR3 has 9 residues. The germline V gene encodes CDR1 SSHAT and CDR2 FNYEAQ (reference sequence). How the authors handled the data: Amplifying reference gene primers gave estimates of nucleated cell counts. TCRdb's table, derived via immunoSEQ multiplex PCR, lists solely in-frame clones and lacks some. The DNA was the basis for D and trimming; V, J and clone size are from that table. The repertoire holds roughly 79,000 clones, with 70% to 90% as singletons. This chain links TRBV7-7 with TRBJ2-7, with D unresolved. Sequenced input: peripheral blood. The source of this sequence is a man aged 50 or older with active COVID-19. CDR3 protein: CAREFEQYF. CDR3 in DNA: TGTGCCAGGGAGTTTGAGCAGTACTTC.